This T cell receptor beta chain was sequenced for a study of T cell clones after liver transplantation. Overall study: Timepoints were pre-transplant, pre-withdrawal, and after withdrawal was completed or failed.

Trimming removed 0 bases from V and 6 bases from J; junction bases left unmatched: 9. This CDR3 is built from 17 residues. Germline V gene data show CDR1 as LNHNV and CDR2 as YYDKDF (reference sequence). Profiled with immunoSEQ multiplex PCR; TCRdb holds only in-frame clones, not every one. The sample consists of tens of thousands of clones, around 92% of them appearing once. The chain employs TRBV15 and TRBJ2-7; 12 nucleotides line up with TRBD2. This TCR was recovered from a human patient who received a liver transplant. Some T cells may have come from the graft donor. The sample was CD4+ T cells from blood, taken about 25 months after liver transplant. CDR3 in amino acids: CATSRDTRLAGDGEQYF. Here the CDR3 DNA reads TGTGCCACCAGCAGAGATACCCGACTAGCGGGAGACGGCGAGCAGTACTTC.